This TCR beta chain came from a study of T cell responses to AZD1222 COVID-19 vaccine. Overall study results and limits: Sampled repertoires all dated from after the peak T cell response. Receipt of two AZD1222 doses was followed by a rise in Spike-specific TCR breadth and depth. Targets within unmutated variant regions were reportedly found for nearly half of spike-specific TCRs. Recipients of AZD1222 seropositive at baseline numbered only 5 or 6.

Germline CDR1 LNHDA, CDR2 SQIVND (reference sequence). This CDR3 spans 15 amino acids. V shed 10 bases, J shed 4 bases, and the junction held 13 bases outside the gene matches. On this clone: What it recognizes is unknown.

Some clones are missing from TCRdb's copy, which holds only in-frame ones; the method was immunoSEQ multiplex PCR. The sample has under 170,000 clones, roughly 90% seen once; the top ten hold approximately 3.4%. This receptor was identified in an adult who received the AZD1222 COVID-19 vaccine. Sequenced material: peripheral blood, taken 28 days after the second AZD1222 dose. This chain connects TRBV19 to TRBJ2-1, with 7 nucleotides matching TRBD1. CDR3 sequence (DNA): TGTGCCACCGTCATCCAGGGGGTAGGTTACAATGAGCAGTTCTTC. Amino acid sequence: CATVIQGVGYNEQFF.